The 10 T cell receptor beta chains below all came from one sample that was sequenced in a study of a mutant IDH1 vaccine in newly diagnosed glioma. The table came from immunoSEQ multiplex PCR; TCRdb's copy has only in-frame clones and leaves some out. The sample carries 53,000 or so clones, more than 70% recorded once. Time point denoted: week 5, during vaccination. In every dose of vaccine, 300 ug of mutant IDH1 20-mer peptide was given alongside topical imiquimod. These TCRs' antigens remain unknown. Sequenced here: PBMCs, sampled from a glioma patient whose treatment included an IDH1 peptide vaccine. These receptors all stem from a man aged 50-60 years with glioma.

The chain combines TRBV5-4 with TRBJ1-2; TRBD1 might be the D (6 bases). The germline V gene encodes CDR1 SGHNT and CDR2 YYREEE (reference sequence). The V end was cut by 9 bases, the J end by 8 bases, with 14 bases between. The CDR3 covers 11 residues. The DNA for the CDR3 is TGTGCCATTTCGACAGGTTTCGGCTACACCTTC. Translation gives CAISTGFGYTF. Complete variable domain (other parts from reference TRBV5-4 and TRBJ1-2): ETGVTQSPTHLIKTRGQQVTLRCSSQSGHNTVSWYQQALGQGPQFIFQYYREEENGRGNFPPRFSGLQFPNYSSELNVNALELDDSALYLCAISTGFGYTFGSGTRLTVV.

This chain connects TRBV29-1 to TRBJ2-1; D is uncertain. This CDR3 is built from 12 residues. The germline gives CDR1 SQVTM, CDR2 ANQGSEA. Trimming stripped 4 bases from V and 8 bases from J, with 12 bases between. CDR3 sequence (DNA): TGCAGCGTTGCCCGAGGAGAGGATGAGCAGTTCTTC. It is translated as CSVARGEDEQFF.

About this clone: This sample includes further DNA sequences coding for the same CDR3. This chain links TRBV4-3 with TRBJ2-5; D perhaps matches TRBD2 (7 bases). V shed 3 bases and J shed 5 bases, with 13 bases lying between them. This CDR3 has 14 residues. CDR1 and CDR2 from the germline V gene are LGHNA and YSLEER. The CDR3 sequence: CASSHRGAGETQYF. The CDR3 nucleotides read TGCGCCAGCAGCCACCGGGGGGCAGGGGAGACCCAGTACTTC.

The V and J genes are TRBV2 and TRBJ1-6; maybe TRBD1 (6 bases). There are 17 residues in the CDR3. V was shortened by 5 bases and J by 8 bases, with 22 bases between the two germline ends. Per germline, CDR1 SNHLY and CDR2 FYNNEI. DNA for the CDR3: TGTGCCAGCAGTAGCTCCGGGACACGACGAGGGCATTCACCCCTCCACTTT. This translates into CASSSSGTRRGHSPLHF.

The V gene is TRBV5-6, the J gene TRBJ2-3, with unresolved D. V was trimmed by 3 bases and J by 4 bases, leaving 3 bases between them. There are 11 residues in the CDR3. Germline CDR1 and CDR2: SGHDT and YYEEEE. CDR3 sequence (DNA): TGTGCCAGCAGCTCCGCAGATACGCAGTATTTT. It codes for CASSSADTQYF.

The V and J genes are TRBV5-1 and TRBJ2-7, with TRBD2 matching 8 bases. Germline CDR1 is SGHRS and CDR2 is YFSETQ. CDR3 length equals 13 residues. Trimming removed 7 bases from V and 6 bases from J; junction bases left unmatched: 9. The CDR3 loop is CASAMSSGTEQYF. The CDR3 DNA reads as TGCGCCAGCGCGATGAGTAGCGGGACCGAGCAGTACTTC. Full variable domain (outside the CDR3, taken from reference TRBV5-1 and TRBJ2-7): KAGVTQTPRYLIKTRGQQVTLSCSPISGHRSVSWYQQTPGQGLQFLFEYFSETQRNKGNFPGRFSGRQFSNSRSEMNVSTLELGDSALYLCASAMSSGTEQYFGPGTRLTVT.

This clone occurred a few times. This chain connects TRBV7-9 to TRBJ1-5; D gene uncertain. Per the germline V gene, CDR1 is SEHNR and CDR2 is FQNEAQ (reference sequence). The CDR3 is made up of 14 amino acids. Trimming removed 4 bases from V and 5 bases from J, with 12 bases in between. Here the CDR3 DNA reads TGTGCCAGCAGCTCCGGAGTTCGGGATCAGCCCCAGCATTTT. Its translation: CASSSGVRDQPQHF.

In this sample, this clone turned up once. This chain joins TRBV12-2 and TRBJ1-4; TRBD1 reflects the table's D call only, with no check against the DNA. TRBV12-2 is termed a pseudogene. The length of the CDR3 is 14 residues. The CDR3 DNA is TGTGCAAGTCGCGTGGGACAGAAGGATGAAAAACTGTTTTTT. Encoded protein: CASRVGQKDEKLFF.

This clone was observed a handful of times. The chain has TRBV7-9 and TRBJ2-2, with unresolved D. V was shortened by 5 bases and J by 7 bases, with 8 bases between the two germline ends. The CDR3 covers 12 residues. The V gene's germline CDR1 is SEHNR and CDR2 FQNEAQ (reference sequence). The CDR3 loop reads CASSPTYGELFF. CDR3 in DNA: TGTGCCAGCAGCCCTACTTACGGGGAGCTGTTTTTT.

The chain uses TRBV19 and TRBJ1-5; 9 bases are a match to TRBD1. CDR3 length: 15 residues. Germline CDR1 LNHDA, CDR2 SQIVND (reference sequence). V dropped 9 bases and J dropped 1; count of bases not matched to a gene: 7. CDR3 nucleotide sequence: TGTGCCAGCGGGACAGGGTATGGCAGCAATCAGCCCCAGCATTTT. This codes for CASGTGYGSNQPQHF.